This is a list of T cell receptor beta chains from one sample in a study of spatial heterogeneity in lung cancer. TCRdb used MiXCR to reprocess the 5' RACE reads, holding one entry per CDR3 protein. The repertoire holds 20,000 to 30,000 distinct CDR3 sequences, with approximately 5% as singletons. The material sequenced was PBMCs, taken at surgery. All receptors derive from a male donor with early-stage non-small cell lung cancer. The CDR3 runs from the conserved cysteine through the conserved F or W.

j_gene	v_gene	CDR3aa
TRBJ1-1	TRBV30	CAWSRDEAFF
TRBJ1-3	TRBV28	CASSPGTGSRNTIYF
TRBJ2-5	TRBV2	CASSEARETQYF
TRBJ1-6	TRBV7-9	CASSFGQGWSPLHF
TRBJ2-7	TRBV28	CASSLSGQGGDEQYF
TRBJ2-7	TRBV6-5	CASSPTGAGSSYEQYF
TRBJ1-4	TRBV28	CASSSPGGREKLFF
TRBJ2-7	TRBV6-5	CASSYGGGPYEQYF
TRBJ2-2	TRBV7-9	CANSPRVGELFF
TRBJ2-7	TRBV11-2	CASSLLLTSSEQYF
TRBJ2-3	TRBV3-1	CASSQEAQGAVHTQYF
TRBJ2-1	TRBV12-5	CASASGQLGYNEQFF
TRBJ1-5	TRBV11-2	CASSLGSGTNQPQHF
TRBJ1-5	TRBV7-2	CASSSRDGYGQPQHF
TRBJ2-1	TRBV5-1	CASSRGGGSGYNEQFF
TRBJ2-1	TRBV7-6	CASSPVSRTSGRRNEQFF
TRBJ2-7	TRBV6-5	CASSYSAAGGYEQYF
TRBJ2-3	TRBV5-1	CASSLARGAPDTQYF
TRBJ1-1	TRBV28	CASSSPGPEAFF
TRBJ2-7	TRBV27	CASTRSGGKLYEQYF
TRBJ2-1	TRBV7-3	CASSLSRGVSNNEQFF
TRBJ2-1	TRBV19	CASSPSAGEVAYNEQFF
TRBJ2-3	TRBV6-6	CASSYGAGGADTQYF
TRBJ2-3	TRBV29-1	CSVTSGSSDTQYF
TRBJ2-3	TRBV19	CASSPGQARNTQYF
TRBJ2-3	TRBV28	CASTRGGAGADTQYF